This entry concerns a single T cell receptor (beta chain). Its specificity is not known. The data originate from a study of naive CD8 T cells in extremely preterm neonates. Study conclusions and caveats: Preterm neonate repertoires were significantly less rich by iChao1 than others. Preterm CDR3s were shorter than older groups', with fewer N additions and less trimming. Term neonates approximately 0.4%, young children approximately 0.03%, adults 0.01%; preterm neonates shared 2.5% to 3%.

Clones were sequenced by immunoSEQ multiplex PCR, and TCRdb holds only the in-frame ones, with some missing. The sample has tens of thousands of clones; approximately 89% are singletons. This CDR3 region has 11 residues. Losses at the gene ends were 4 bases for V and 10 bases for J; bases not matched to a gene: 2. Extremely preterm births at roughly 23-27 weeks of gestation supplied the samples. Live Annexin V-negative naive CD3+CD8+CD45RA+CCR7+ T cells were sorted. About 17,000 to 110,000 naive CD8+ T cells were sorted per sample. This clonotype originated in a boy who was born preterm. V usage is TRBV5-3 and J usage is TRBJ2-3, with 8 bases that match TRBD1. TRBV5-3 is filed as an ORF, its function uncertain. The specimen sequenced was naive CD8+ T cells from cord blood. CDR3 bases: TGTGCCAGAAGCCTACAGGGGGCGCAGTATTTT. This encodes CARSLQGAQYF.